The sequence of this T cell receptor beta chain was determined in a study of blood T cell repertoires in COVID-19. Overall study: Acute and convalescent COVID-19 samples came from the United States, Italy and Spain. The analysed material was cDNA or gDNA that came from T cells, B-cell-depleted T cells, or PBMCs.

Authors' processing steps: Estimation of nucleated cell counts relied on the amplification of reference gene primers. Clones were sequenced by immunoSEQ multiplex PCR, and TCRdb holds only the in-frame ones, with some missing. V and J calls and clone size are given by that table; D and trimming were obtained from the DNA. The profile covers roughly 180,000 clones, with approximately 86% appearing a single time and under 3.5% taken by the ten largest. CDR3 length: 14 residues. V dropped 4 bases and J dropped 0 bases, with 10 bases sitting between them. Per germline, CDR1 SGHNT and CDR2 YENEEA. This sequence was found in a woman aged 30 to 39 with active or convalescent COVID-19. The gene calls are TRBV11-3 and TRBJ2-7; D is perhaps TRBD2 (6 bases). The specimen was peripheral blood. CDR3 residues: CASSSRGASYEQYF. The CDR3 DNA reads TGTGCCAGCAGCTCCCGCGGGGCCTCCTACGAGCAGTACTTC.